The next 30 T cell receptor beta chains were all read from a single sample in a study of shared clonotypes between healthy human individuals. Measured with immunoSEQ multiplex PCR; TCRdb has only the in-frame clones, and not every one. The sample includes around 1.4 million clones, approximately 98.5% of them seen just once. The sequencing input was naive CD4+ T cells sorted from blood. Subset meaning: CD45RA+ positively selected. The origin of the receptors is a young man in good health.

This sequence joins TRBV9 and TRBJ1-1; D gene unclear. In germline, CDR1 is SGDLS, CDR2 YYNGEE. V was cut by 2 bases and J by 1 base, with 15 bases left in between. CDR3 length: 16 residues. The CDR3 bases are TGTGCCAGCAGCGTCGGTAGCAGTCCCACGAACACTGAAGCTTTCTTT. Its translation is CASSVGSSPTNTEAFF. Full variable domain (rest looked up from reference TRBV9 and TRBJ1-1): DSGVTQTPKHLITATGQRVTLRCSPRSGDLSVYWYQQSLDQGLQFLIQYYNGEERAKGNILERFSAQQFPDLHSELNLSSLELGDSALYFCASSVGSSPTNTEAFFGQGTRLTVV.

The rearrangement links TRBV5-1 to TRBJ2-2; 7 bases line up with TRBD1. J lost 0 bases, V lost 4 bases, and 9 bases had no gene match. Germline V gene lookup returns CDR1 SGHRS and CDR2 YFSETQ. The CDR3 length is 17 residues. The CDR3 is CASSTRDSGANTGELFF. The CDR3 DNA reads TGCGCCAGCAGCACCCGGGACAGTGGCGCGAACACCGGGGAGCTGTTTTTT.

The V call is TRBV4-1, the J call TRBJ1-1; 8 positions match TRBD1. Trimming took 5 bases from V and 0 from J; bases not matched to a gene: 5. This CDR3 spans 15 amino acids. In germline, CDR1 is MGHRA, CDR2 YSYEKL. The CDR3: CASSTRDRLNTEAFF. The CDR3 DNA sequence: TGCGCCAGCAGCACGCGGGACAGGTTGAACACTGAAGCTTTCTTT.

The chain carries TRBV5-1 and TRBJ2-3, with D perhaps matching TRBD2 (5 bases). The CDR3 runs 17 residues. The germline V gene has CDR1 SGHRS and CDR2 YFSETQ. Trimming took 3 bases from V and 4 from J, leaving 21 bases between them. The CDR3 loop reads CASSSTSYGGLPDTQYF. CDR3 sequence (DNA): TGCGCCAGCAGCTCGACCTCTTACGGCGGGCTCCCAGATACGCAGTATTTT. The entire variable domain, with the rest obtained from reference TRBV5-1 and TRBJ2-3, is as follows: KAGVTQTPRYLIKTRGQQVTLSCSPISGHRSVSWYQQTPGQGLQFLFEYFSETQRNKGNFPGRFSGRQFSNSRSEMNVSTLELGDSALYLCASSSTSYGGLPDTQYFGPGTRLTVL.

The CDR3 DNA reads as TGTGCCAGCAGTAGGAGGCGGGACTACGAGCAGTACTTC. Translation gives CASSRRRDYEQYF. This sequence joins TRBV2 and TRBJ2-7, with D maybe TRBD2 (6 bases). V was clipped by 5 bases and J by 3 bases, with 11 bases between them. The germline gives CDR1 SNHLY, CDR2 FYNNEI. This CDR3 has 13 amino acids.

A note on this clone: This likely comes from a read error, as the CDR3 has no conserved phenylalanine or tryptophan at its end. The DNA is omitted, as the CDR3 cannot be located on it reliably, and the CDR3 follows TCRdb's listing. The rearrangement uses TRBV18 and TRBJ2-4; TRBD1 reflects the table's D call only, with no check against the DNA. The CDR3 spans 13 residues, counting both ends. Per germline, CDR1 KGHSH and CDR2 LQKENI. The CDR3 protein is CASSPGQGRTVRL.

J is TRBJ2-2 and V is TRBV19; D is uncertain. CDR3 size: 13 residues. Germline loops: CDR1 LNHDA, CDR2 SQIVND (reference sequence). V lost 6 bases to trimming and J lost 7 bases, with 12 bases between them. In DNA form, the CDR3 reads TGTGCCAGTAGGGTCAGCCGAGGCGGGGAGCTGTTTTTT. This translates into CASRVSRGGELFF.

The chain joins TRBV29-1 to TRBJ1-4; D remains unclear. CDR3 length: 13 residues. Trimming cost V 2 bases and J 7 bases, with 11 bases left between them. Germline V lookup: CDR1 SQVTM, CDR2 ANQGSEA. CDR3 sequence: CSVERQFGEKLFF. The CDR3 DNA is TGCAGCGTTGAAAGACAATTCGGTGAAAAACTGTTTTTT.

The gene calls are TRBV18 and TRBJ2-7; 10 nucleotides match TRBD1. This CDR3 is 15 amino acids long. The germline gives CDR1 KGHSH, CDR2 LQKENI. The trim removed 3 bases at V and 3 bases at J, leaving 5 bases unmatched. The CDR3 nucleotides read TGTGCCAGCTCACCGCAAGGGACAGGGGTCTACGAGCAGTACTTC. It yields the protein CASSPQGTGVYEQYF.

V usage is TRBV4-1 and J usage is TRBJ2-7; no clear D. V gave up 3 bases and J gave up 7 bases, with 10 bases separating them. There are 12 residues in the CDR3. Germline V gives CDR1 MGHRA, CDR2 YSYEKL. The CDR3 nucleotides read TGCGCCAGCAGCCACCCACTTGGAGAGCAGTACTTC. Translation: CASSHPLGEQYF.

The CDR3 nucleotides read TGTGCCAGCAGCACCTCTAGCGGGAGAAACGAGCAGTACTTC. Its translation is CASSTSSGRNEQYF. The chain carries TRBV5-4 and TRBJ2-7, with 10 bases that match TRBD2. There are 14 residues in the CDR3. CDR1 SGHNT and CDR2 YYREEE come from the germline V gene (reference sequence). The V segment lost 4 bases and the J segment 5 bases; nucleotides outside the gene matches: 6.

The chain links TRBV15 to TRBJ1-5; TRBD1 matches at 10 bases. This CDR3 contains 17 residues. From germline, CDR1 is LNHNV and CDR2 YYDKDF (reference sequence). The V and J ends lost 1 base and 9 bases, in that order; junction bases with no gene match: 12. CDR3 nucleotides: TGTGCCACCAGCAGAGTCTCCGGGACAGGGGAAGGGGTGCCCCAGCATTTT. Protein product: CATSRVSGTGEGVPQHF.

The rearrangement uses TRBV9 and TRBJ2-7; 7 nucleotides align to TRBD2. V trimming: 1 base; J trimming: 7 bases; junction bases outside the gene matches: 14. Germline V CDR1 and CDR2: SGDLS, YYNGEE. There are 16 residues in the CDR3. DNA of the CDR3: TGTGCCAGCAGCGTATTCGGCGGCGGGAGAGCTGGAGAGCAGTACTTC. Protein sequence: CASSVFGGGRAGEQYF.

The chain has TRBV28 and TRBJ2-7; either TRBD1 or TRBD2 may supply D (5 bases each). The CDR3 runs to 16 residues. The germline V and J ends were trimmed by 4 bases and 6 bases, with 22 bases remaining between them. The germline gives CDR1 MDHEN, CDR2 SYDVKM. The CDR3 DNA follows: TGTGCCAGCAGTTGGGGTCTGGGGGACCGAGACGTCGAGCAGTACTTC. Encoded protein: CASSWGLGDRDVEQYF. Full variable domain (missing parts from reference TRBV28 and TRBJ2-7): DVKVTQSSRYLVKRTGEKVFLECVQDMDHENMFWYRQDPGLGLRLIYFSYDVKMKEKGDIPEGYSVSREKKERFSLILESASTNQTSMYLCASSWGLGDRDVEQYFGPGTRLTVT.

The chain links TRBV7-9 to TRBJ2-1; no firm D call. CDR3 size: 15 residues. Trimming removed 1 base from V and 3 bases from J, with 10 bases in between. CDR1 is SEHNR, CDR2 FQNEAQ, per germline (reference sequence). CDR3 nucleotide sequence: TGTGCCAGCAGCTTAGGGCGCGTACACTACAATGAGCAGTTCTTC. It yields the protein CASSLGRVHYNEQFF.

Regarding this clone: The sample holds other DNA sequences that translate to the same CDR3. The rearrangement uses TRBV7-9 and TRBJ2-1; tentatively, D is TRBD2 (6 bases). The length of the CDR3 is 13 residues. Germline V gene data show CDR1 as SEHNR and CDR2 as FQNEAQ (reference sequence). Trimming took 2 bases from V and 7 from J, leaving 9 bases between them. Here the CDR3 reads CASSLSGGNEQFF. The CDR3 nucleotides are TGTGCCAGCAGCTTAAGTGGGGGGAATGAGCAGTTCTTC.

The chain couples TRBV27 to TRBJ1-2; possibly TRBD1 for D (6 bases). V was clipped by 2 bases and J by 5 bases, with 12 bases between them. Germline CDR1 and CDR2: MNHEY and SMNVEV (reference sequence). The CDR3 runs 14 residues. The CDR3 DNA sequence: TGTGCCAGCAGTTTAACGGGGGCGGAATATGGCTACACCTTC. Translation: CASSLTGAEYGYTF.

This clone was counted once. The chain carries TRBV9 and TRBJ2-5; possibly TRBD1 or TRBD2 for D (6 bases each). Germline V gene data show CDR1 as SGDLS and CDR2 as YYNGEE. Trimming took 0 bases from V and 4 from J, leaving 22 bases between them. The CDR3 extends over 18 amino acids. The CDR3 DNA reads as TGTGCCAGCAGCGTAGCTACCTCGGTCCCAGGGGAGGCAGAGACCCAGTACTTC. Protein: CASSVATSVPGEAETQYF.

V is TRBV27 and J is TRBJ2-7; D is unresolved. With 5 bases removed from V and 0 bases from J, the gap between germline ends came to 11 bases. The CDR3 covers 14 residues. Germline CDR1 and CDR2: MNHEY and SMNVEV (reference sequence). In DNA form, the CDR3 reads TGTGCCAGCAGTCGGTTCACTAACTCCTACGAGCAGTACTTC. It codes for CASSRFTNSYEQYF.

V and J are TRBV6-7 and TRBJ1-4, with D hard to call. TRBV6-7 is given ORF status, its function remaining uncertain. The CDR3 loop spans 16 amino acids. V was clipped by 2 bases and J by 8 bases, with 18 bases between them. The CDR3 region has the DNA TGTGCCAGCAGTTACCCGATGAAGGAGCCGGGGGAAAAACTGTTTTTT. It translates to CASSYPMKEPGEKLFF.

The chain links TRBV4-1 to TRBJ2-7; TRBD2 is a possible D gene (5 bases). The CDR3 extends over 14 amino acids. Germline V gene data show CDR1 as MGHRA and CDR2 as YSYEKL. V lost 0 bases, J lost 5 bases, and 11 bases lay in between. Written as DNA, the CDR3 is TGCGCCAGCAGCCAAGAGGGAGTTAGGGACGAGCAGTACTTC. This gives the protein CASSQEGVRDEQYF.

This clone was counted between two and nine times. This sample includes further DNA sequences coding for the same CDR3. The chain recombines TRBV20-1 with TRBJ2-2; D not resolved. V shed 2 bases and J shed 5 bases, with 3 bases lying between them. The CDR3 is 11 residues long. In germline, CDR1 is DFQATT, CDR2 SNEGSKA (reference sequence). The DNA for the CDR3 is TGCAGTGCTAGAAGGACCGGGGAGCTGTTTTTT. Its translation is CSARRTGELFF.

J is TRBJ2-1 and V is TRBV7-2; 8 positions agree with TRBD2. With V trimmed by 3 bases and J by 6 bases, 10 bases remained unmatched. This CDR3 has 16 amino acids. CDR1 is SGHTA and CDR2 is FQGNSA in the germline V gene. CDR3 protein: CASSFTGTRPFNEQFF. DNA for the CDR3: TGTGCCAGCAGCTTTACCGGGACTAGGCCATTCAATGAGCAGTTCTTC.

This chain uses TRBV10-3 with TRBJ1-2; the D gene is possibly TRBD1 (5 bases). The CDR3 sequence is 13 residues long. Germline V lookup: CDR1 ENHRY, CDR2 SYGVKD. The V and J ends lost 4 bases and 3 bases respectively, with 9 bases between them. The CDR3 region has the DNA TGTGCCATCAGTGTTAAACAGGACTATGGCTACACCTTC. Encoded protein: CAISVKQDYGYTF.

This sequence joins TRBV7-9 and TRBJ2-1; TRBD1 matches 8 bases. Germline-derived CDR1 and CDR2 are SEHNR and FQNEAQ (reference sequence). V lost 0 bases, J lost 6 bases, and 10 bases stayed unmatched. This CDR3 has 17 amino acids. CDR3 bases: TGTGCCAGCAGCTTAGCACGGTCGCAGGGACAGGTCAATGAGCAGTTCTTC. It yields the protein CASSLARSQGQVNEQFF.

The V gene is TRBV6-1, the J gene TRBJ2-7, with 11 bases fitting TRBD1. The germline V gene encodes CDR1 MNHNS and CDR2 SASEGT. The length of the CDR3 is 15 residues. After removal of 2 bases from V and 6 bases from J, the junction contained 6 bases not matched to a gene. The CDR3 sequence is CASSEKGQGGSEQYF. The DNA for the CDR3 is TGTGCCAGCAGTGAAAAGGGACAGGGGGGCTCCGAGCAGTACTTC.

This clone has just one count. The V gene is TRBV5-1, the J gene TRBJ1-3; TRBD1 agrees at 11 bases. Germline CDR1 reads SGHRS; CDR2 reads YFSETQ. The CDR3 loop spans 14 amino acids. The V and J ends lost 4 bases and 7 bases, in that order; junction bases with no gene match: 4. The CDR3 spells CASSPRDRGNTIYF. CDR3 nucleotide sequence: TGCGCCAGCAGCCCCCGGGACAGGGGGAACACCATATATTTT.

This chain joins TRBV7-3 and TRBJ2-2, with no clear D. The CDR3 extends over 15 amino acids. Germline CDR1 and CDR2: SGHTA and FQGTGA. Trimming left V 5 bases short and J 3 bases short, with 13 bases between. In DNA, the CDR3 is TGTGCCAGCAGCCCCCGACACGACTACACCGGGGAGCTGTTTTTT. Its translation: CASSPRHDYTGELFF.

The CDR3 spells CASGRTGELFF. CDR3 sequence (DNA): TGTGCCAGCGGGCGAACCGGGGAGCTGTTTTTT. The V and J genes are TRBV6-5 and TRBJ2-2; D gene uncertain. V gave up 8 bases and J gave up 5 bases, with 6 bases separating them. This CDR3 comprises 11 residues. In germline, CDR1 is MNHEY, CDR2 SVGAGI.

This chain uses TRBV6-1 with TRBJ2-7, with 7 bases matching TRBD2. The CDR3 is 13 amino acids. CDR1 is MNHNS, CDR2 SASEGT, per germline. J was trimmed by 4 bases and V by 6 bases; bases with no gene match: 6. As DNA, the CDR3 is TGTGCCAGCAGGGCTAGCGGACTATACGAGCAGTACTTC. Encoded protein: CASRASGLYEQYF.